The entry below describes one T cell receptor beta chain. The antigen remains undetermined. Only in-frame clones appear in the TCRdb table, and some are missing; sequencing was by immunoSEQ multiplex PCR. The sample contains more than 250,000 clones, less than 95% of which appear only once. The source of the sample is a study of cytomegalovirus exposure and HLA in healthy donors. Regarding the study as a whole: Many donors shared some public TCRs, even though most TCR sequences were rare. Specific recognition of CMV antigens was confirmed in vitro for a few chains (all CMV-associated). TCR beta chains numbering some 160 were designated cytomegalovirus-associated. Subsequent analysis of the 100 to 150 validation repertoires found a tendency for first-cohort TCR clusters to co-occur.

V was cut by 1 base and J by 1 base, with 5 bases left in between. The CDR3 runs to 14 residues. In germline, CDR1 is LNHNV, CDR2 YYDKDF (reference sequence). This chain joins TRBV15 and TRBJ1-5; the D is unclear. Sequences were obtained from PBMCs. This clonotype was sampled from a woman aged 25 to 39 in good health and CMV-seronegative. CDR3 in amino acids: CATSRGVSNQPQHF. The CDR3 nucleotides are TGTGCCACCAGCAGAGGCGTAAGCAATCAGCCCCAGCATTTT.